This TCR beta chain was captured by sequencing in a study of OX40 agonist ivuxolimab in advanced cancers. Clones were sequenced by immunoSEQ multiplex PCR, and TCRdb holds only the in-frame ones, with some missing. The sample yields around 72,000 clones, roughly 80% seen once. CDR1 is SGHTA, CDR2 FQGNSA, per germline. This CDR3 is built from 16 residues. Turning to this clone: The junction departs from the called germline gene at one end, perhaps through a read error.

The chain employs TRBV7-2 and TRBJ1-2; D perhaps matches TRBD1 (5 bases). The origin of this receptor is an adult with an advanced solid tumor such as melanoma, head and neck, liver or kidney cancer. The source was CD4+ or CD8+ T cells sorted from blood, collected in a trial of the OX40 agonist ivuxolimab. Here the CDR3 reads CASNLDPQTANYGYTF. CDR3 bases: TGTGCCAGCAACTTAGATCCCCAGACAGCTAACTATGGCTACACCTTC.